This entry lists 7 T cell receptor beta chains sequenced from one sample in a study of blood T cell repertoires in COVID-19. Data came from immunoSEQ multiplex PCR; TCRdb stores just in-frame clones and leaves some out. This sample yields 100,000 to 130,000 clones, of which 80% are seen a single time; 4.3% belongs to the top ten. Input material: peripheral blood. Receptors originate from a man in his 70s with acute or convalescent COVID-19.

The chain carries TRBV2 and TRBJ2-5; weak D call: TRBD1 (6 bases). V shed 3 bases and J shed 5 bases, with 16 bases lying between them. This CDR3 region has 15 residues. Germline V gene sequence: CDR1 SNHLY, CDR2 FYNNEI. CDR3 amino acids: CASSDAQGSGETQYF. The DNA for the CDR3 is TGTGCCAGCAGTGACGCACAGGGAAGTGGGGAGACCCAGTACTTC.

This clone was seen just once. This rearrangement joins TRBV7-9 to TRBJ2-5; 13 bases map to TRBD2. CDR3 size: 14 residues. The J segment lost 5 bases and the V segment lost 8 bases, leaving 5 bases of the junction unmatched. CDR1 is SEHNR and CDR2 is FQNEAQ in the germline V gene (reference sequence). The CDR3 reads CASRLAGGGETQYF. Here the CDR3 DNA reads TGTGCCAGCCGACTAGCGGGGGGCGGGGAGACCCAGTACTTC. Supplemented by reference TRBV7-9 and TRBJ2-5, the full variable domain reads DTGVSQNPRHKITKRGQNVTFRCDPISEHNRLYWYRQTLGQGPEFLTYFQNEAQLEKSRLLSDRFSAERPKGSFSTLEIQRTEQGDSAMYLCASRLAGGGETQYFGPGTRLLVL.

The chain recombines TRBV27 with TRBJ2-2, with D maybe TRBD2 (5 bases). The CDR3 sequence is 16 residues long. CDR1 and CDR2 from the germline V gene are MNHEY and SMNVEV (reference sequence). The V gene lost 3 bases and the J gene lost 8 bases, with 19 bases spanning the gap. In nucleotides, the CDR3 is TGTGCCAGCAGTTTTATCCAGGTCAGAGGGCCTGGGGAGCTGTTTTTT. Translated, it gives CASSFIQVRGPGELFF.

The rearrangement uses TRBV7-2 and TRBJ2-3, with 7 bases identical to TRBD1. This CDR3 is 18 amino acids long. Trimming took 2 bases from V and 1 from J; bases not matched to a gene: 12. From germline, CDR1 is SGHTA and CDR2 FQGNSA. CDR3 protein: CASSLFRQGVGGTDTQYF. CDR3 coding DNA: TGTGCCAGCAGCTTATTCCGCCAGGGGGTAGGGGGCACAGATACGCAGTATTTT.

This clone was counted a few times. This chain uses TRBV4-2 with TRBJ2-7; TRBD2 is a possible D gene (5 bases). CDR1 is LGHNA and CDR2 is YNFKEQ in the germline V gene. Trimming cost V 1 base and J 1 base, with 11 bases left between them. This CDR3 spans 15 amino acids. The DNA for the CDR3 is TGTGCCAGCAGCCAAGGTGGGAGCAGATCCTACGAGCAGTACTTC. Translated: CASSQGGSRSYEQYF.

The J gene is TRBJ1-5, the V gene TRBV4-1; no firm D call. Trimming removed 0 bases at V and 0 bases at J, with 3 bases between. Germline-derived CDR1 and CDR2 are MGHRA and YSYEKL. CDR3 size: 14 residues. This CDR3 is CASSQEYSNQPQHF. CDR3 nucleotides: TGCGCCAGCAGCCAAGAATATAGCAATCAGCCCCAGCATTTT.

The chain uses TRBV6-5 and TRBJ2-3; TRBD1 matches 8 bases. J was trimmed by 0 bases and V by 7 bases; bases with no gene match: 6. Germline loops: CDR1 MNHEY, CDR2 SVGAGI. The CDR3 runs to 15 residues. The CDR3 DNA sequence: TGTGCCAGCACAGGGGGCGACCCTAGCACAGATACGCAGTATTTT. Its translation is CASTGGDPSTDTQYF.